This T cell receptor beta chain was sequenced for a study of OX40 agonist ivuxolimab in advanced cancers. Concerning the study at large: The costimulatory receptor OX40 (CD134) was targeted by ivuxolimab, a fully human IgG2 agonistic monoclonal antibody. Partial responses occurred in three dose-escalation patients: two with cutaneous melanoma and one with hepatocellular carcinoma. The purpose of peripheral TCRbeta sequencing was to test whether ivuxolimab changed TCR sequence diversity and led to clonal T-cell expansion. Patients were allowed to have had prior anti-PD-1, anti-PD-L1 or anti-CTLA-4 therapy, and 30% to 40% of the dose-escalation patients had been treated with checkpoint inhibitors. Of the approximately 50 patients in dose escalation, about 19 had hepatocellular carcinoma, some 15 had melanoma, 9 had renal cell carcinoma and 9 had head and neck cancer. Intravenous ivuxolimab was administered to patients every 2 weeks at six dose levels: 0.01, 0.1, 0.3, 1.5, 3 and 10 mg/kg. In the dose-escalation cohort, 65% to 85% of patients were male, and the mean age was around 60 years with a range of about 23 to 79. The paper reports the monotherapy dose-escalation portion (N of about 50 patients) of the phase I ivuxolimab trial. Broader findings and caveats from the paper: Low levels of normalized T-cell clonal expansion were also seen in some patients who did not respond. After ivuxolimab, expanded clones were on average more numerous among CD8+ T cells than among CD4+ T cells. The antigen specificity of the peripheral T cells that underwent clonal expansion was not determined. Partial responders in the 0.1-3.0 mg/kg groups had among the lowest normalized peripheral clonal expansion, especially among CD8+ T cells. Clonal expansion of both CD4+ and CD8+ blood T cells was observed from baseline to week 6 at doses 0.1 to 3.0 mg/kg.

Patients with autoimmune disease history or receiving systemic immunosuppression were excluded from the trial. Peripheral blood for TCR sequencing was drawn from every dose cohort at baseline, at cycle 4 day 1 and at cycle 7 day 1. The samples were taken from a phase I, first-in-human, multicenter, open-label dose-escalation trial of ivuxolimab. Adults with locally advanced or metastatic melanoma, renal cell carcinoma, hepatocellular carcinoma or head and neck squamous cell carcinoma were enrolled in the trial. CD4+ and CD8+ T cells were sorted separately from peripheral blood before TCR sequencing. The germline V gene specifies KGHSH as CDR1 and LQKENI as CDR2. CDR3 length: 16 amino acids, cysteine to phenylalanine. Only CDR3 DNA is held: 48 bases, read in frame from base 1. V is trimmed back by 5 bases and J by 5 bases, and the junction contains 9 bases that no gene match accounts for. Turning to this clone: Its antigen target is currently unknown. Base qualities are not at hand, and no much larger clone is one base apart.

For sequencing of the TCRbeta CDR3 region, genomic DNA was extracted from the sorted cells. The immunoSEQ Assay was used to sequence the TCRbeta CDR3 regions. TCRdb's version of the immuneACCESS table is confined to in-frame rearrangements and falls short of the full clone set. An unresolved V gene accounts for under half of the shortfall where checked; the remainder is of unknown origin. Counted in this sample were 95,000 to 150,000 clones; roughly 93% of them appeared once. Around 0.15% of the sample goes to the ten largest clones. The clonotype originates from an adult with an advanced solid tumor such as melanoma, head and neck, liver or kidney cancer. The V gene is TRBV18 and the J gene is TRBJ2-1, with 10 middle bases fitting TRBD2. The starting material was CD4+ or CD8+ T cells sorted from blood, obtained in a trial of the OX40 agonist ivuxolimab. The nucleotides are TGTGCCAGCTCATACTCTAGCGGGGGAGAAAACAATGAGCAGTTCTTC. Its coded protein is CASSYSSGGENNEQFF.